This T cell receptor beta chain emerged from a study of blood T cell repertoires in COVID-19. In the study's own analysis: From reference gene primer amplification, estimates of nucleated cell counts were derived. Generated by immunoSEQ multiplex PCR, the TCRdb table keeps only in-frame clones and is missing some. The DNA gave D and trimming, while V, J and clone size come from that table. This sample yields about 150,000 clones, of which 75% to 90% are seen a single time; roughly 5% belongs to the top ten. This study enrolled people aged about 18 to 100 from 20 to 25 US geographic areas. Participant reports of clinical history set cohort assignment. Exposed volunteers were people who met a COVID-19 case within 2 weeks before study entry. Trimming took 5 bases from V and 2 from J; bases not matched to a gene: 2. CDR3 length: 13 residues.

The clonotype comes from a man between 65 and 80 years old who had been exposed to COVID-19. The V call is TRBV12-3 or TRBV12-4, the J call TRBJ2-5; TRBD2 aligns across 7 bases. The specimen was PBMCs or T cells enriched from blood (not recorded which). The CDR3 region is CASSVGLQETQYF. CDR3 bases: TGTGCCAGCAGTGTGGGACTACAAGAGACCCAGTACTTC.